Below are 20 T cell receptor beta chains sequenced from a single sample in a study of metastatic and nonmetastatic thyroid tumors. TCRdb reprocessed the PCR reads using MiXCR. The sample lists some 31,000 clones, approximately 17% occurring once. Among the patients, none had received any treatment before thyroid surgery. What was sequenced was blood. These receptors all stem from a female donor with papillary thyroid cancer or a benign thyroid nodule (not recorded which). Some clones in this sample may be carry-over from other donors' samples.

This clone is categorized as medium-sized. This sample also contains other DNA sequences that code for the same CDR3. The DNA of the CDR3 is TGTGCCAGCAGTTCAAACTCCTACGAGCAGTACTTC. Protein sequence: CASSSNSYEQYF. This chain joins TRBV28 and TRBJ2-7; D remains ambiguous. The CDR3 loop spans 12 amino acids. Trimming removed 4 bases from V and 0 bases from J, with 4 bases in between. CDR1 and CDR2 (germline): MDHEN, SYDVKM.

This clone is deemed medium-sized. The chain combines TRBV6-2 or TRBV6-3 with TRBJ2-2; no definite D call. This CDR3 is built from 13 residues. The germline V gene has CDR1 MNHEY and CDR2 SVGEGT. V lost 5 bases, J lost 4 bases, and 8 bases lay in between. The CDR3 bases are TGTGCCAGCAGTCACGACGCCACCGGGGAGCTGTTTTTT. Protein product: CASSHDATGELFF.

This clone was detected many times. The identical CDR3 is also encoded by other nucleotide sequences in the sample. The chain couples TRBV5-8 to TRBJ1-5; perhaps TRBD1 as D (5 bases). With 4 bases removed from V and 6 bases from J, the gap between germline ends came to 14 bases. Germline V gene sequence: CDR1 SGHTS, CDR2 YDEGEE. The CDR3 sequence is 14 residues long. CDR3 coding DNA: TGTGCCAGCAGCACCCGGCAGGGAGGTCAGCCCCAGCATTTT. Amino acids: CASSTRQGGQPQHF.

This clone was observed at least ten times. The chain is built from TRBV12-3 or TRBV12-4 and TRBJ2-3, with 8 bases that match TRBD2. Unmatched junction bases numbered 10, after V lost 6 bases and J lost 2 bases. This CDR3 has 16 residues. The CDR3 DNA reads as TGTGCCAGCAGCCCAGAGATAGCGGGAATCACAGATACGCAGTATTTT. Protein product: CASSPEIAGITDTQYF.

This clone was found many times. The chain recombines TRBV20-1 with TRBJ2-5, with 8 bases aligning to TRBD2. The germline gives CDR1 DFQATT, CDR2 SNEGSKA (reference sequence). The junction had 8 bases not matched to a gene; V was cut back by 0 bases and J by 5 bases. The CDR3 length is 15 residues. In nucleotides, the CDR3 is TGCAGTGCTAGAGATATACGGGAGGGGAGGGAGACCCAGTACTTC. Encoded protein: CSARDIREGRETQYF.

The chain employs TRBV19 and TRBJ2-2; D gene uncertain. Trimming left V 5 bases short and J 4 bases short, with 11 bases between. The germline gives CDR1 LNHDA, CDR2 SQIVND (reference sequence). CDR3 length: 14 amino acids. The CDR3 here is CASSDHPGTGELFF. DNA for the CDR3: TGTGCCAGTAGTGACCATCCTGGCACCGGGGAGCTGTTTTTT.

Only a few counts were recorded for this clone. V is TRBV28 and J is TRBJ2-2, with TRBD1 matching over 7 bases. V dropped 6 bases and J dropped 3; count of bases not matched to a gene: 7. The CDR3 is made up of 15 amino acids. Germline V gene lookup returns CDR1 MDHEN and CDR2 SYDVKM. The chain's CDR3 is CASRPGQLDTGELFF. CDR3 DNA sequence: TGTGCCAGCAGGCCGGGACAGCTCGACACCGGGGAGCTGTTTTTT.

In its sample, this clone was seen many times. The gene calls are TRBV6-5 and TRBJ2-1; D remains ambiguous. Germline V gene lookup returns CDR1 MNHEY and CDR2 SVGAGI. This CDR3 region has 15 residues. V lost 2 bases, J lost 4 bases, and 12 bases lay in between. The CDR3 region has the DNA TGTGCCAGCAGTTACCGCGAGACCCAATACAATGAGCAGTTCTTC. As protein: CASSYRETQYNEQFF.

The CDR3 DNA reads as TGCGCCAGCAGCTTAAGCAGGATTAATGAAAAACTGTTTTTT. The encoded protein is CASSLSRINEKLFF. The rearrangement joins TRBV5-1 to TRBJ1-4; unclear D gene. This CDR3 comprises 14 residues. The V gene's germline CDR1 is SGHRS and CDR2 YFSETQ. Trimming left V 2 bases short and J 4 bases short, with 9 bases between. The full variable domain, rest sourced from reference TRBV5-1 and TRBJ1-4, is KAGVTQTPRYLIKTRGQQVTLSCSPISGHRSVSWYQQTPGQGLQFLFEYFSETQRNKGNFPGRFSGRQFSNSRSEMNVSTLELGDSALYLCASSLSRINEKLFFGSGTQLSVL.

Notes on this clone: Mismatch with germline at one junction end may stem from a read error. Other DNA sequences in the same sample also yield this CDR3. The gene calls are TRBV19 and TRBJ2-7; tentative D call: TRBD2 (5 bases). This CDR3 comprises 13 residues. Germline CDR1 reads LNHDA; CDR2 reads SQIVND (reference sequence). The CDR3 reads CASSAGLLDEQYF. The CDR3 nucleotides are TGTGCCAGTAGTGCTGGACTCCTGGACGAGCAATACTTC.

This clone was detected ten times or more. The chain links TRBV19 to TRBJ2-7; D is undetermined. Germline V gene lookup returns CDR1 LNHDA and CDR2 SQIVND (reference sequence). This CDR3 has 13 residues. V was shortened by 3 bases and J by 2 bases, with 8 bases between the two germline ends. The CDR3 DNA is TGTGCCAGTAGTATCGACGGAGCCTACGAGCAGTACTTC. Protein product: CASSIDGAYEQYF. Combining the CDR3 with reference TRBV19 and TRBJ2-7 gives the whole variable domain DGGITQSPKYLFRKEGQNVTLSCEQNLNHDAMYWYRQDPGQGLRLIYYSQIVNDFQKGDIAEGYSVSREKKESFPLTVTSAQKNPTAFYLCASSIDGAYEQYFGPGTRLTVT.

This clone was observed at least ten times. This chain connects TRBV3-1 to TRBJ2-4; TRBD2 aligns across 9 bases. There are 16 residues in the CDR3. Per the germline V gene, CDR1 is LGHDT and CDR2 is YNNKEL (reference sequence). Trimming removed 1 base from V and 9 bases from J; junction bases left unmatched: 10. This CDR3 reads CASSQVSGRRGGIQYF. CDR3 DNA sequence: TGTGCCAGCAGCCAAGTAAGCGGGAGGAGGGGTGGCATTCAGTACTTC.

This chain uses TRBV18 with TRBJ2-5; TRBD2 matches at 7 bases. The germline CDR1 and CDR2 sequences are KGHSH and LQKENI. J was trimmed by 5 bases and V by 3 bases; bases with no gene match: 3. CDR3 length: 13 residues. CDR3 protein: CASSPGGSETQYF. In DNA, the CDR3 is TGTGCCAGCTCACCTGGCGGGAGTGAGACCCAGTACTTC.

This clone was counted at least ten times. CDR3 nucleotide sequence: TGTGCCAGTAGTATAGGGACTAGCGGGAGAACAGATACGCAGTATTTT. Amino acid sequence: CASSIGTSGRTDTQYF. This chain uses TRBV19 with TRBJ2-3, with 13 nucleotides matching TRBD2. CDR1 is LNHDA and CDR2 is SQIVND in the germline V gene (reference sequence). The CDR3 contains 16 residues. J was trimmed by 3 bases and V by 1 base; bases with no gene match: 1.

In its sample, this clone was seen many times. The chain combines TRBV24-1 with TRBJ1-1, with TRBD1 identical over 10 bases. The V gene's germline CDR1 is KGHDR and CDR2 SFDVKD. V shed 4 bases, J shed 5 bases, and the junction held 6 bases outside the gene matches. This CDR3 region has 15 residues. CDR3 in DNA: TGTGCCACCAGTGAGACCGGGACAGGGGAAACTGAAGCTTTCTTT. Translated, it gives CATSETGTGETEAFF.

In its sample, this clone was seen many times. A much more abundant neighbour one base away suggests this may be a read error. The same CDR3 also results from other DNA sequences found in this sample. The V gene is TRBV11-2, the J gene TRBJ2-5, with 13 bases fitting TRBD2. The ends lost 4 bases at V and 5 bases at J; junction bases unmatched: 7. The germline V gene has CDR1 SGHAT and CDR2 FQNNGV. This CDR3 contains 16 residues. CDR3 in amino acids: CASSSGLAGVRETQYF. The CDR3 coding sequence is TGTGCCAGCAGCTCAGGACTAGCGGGAGTGCGCGAGACCCAGTACTTC.

Ten or more counts support this clone. A read error may produce the germline difference seen at one junction end. V is TRBV20-1 and J is TRBJ1-3; D is ambiguous. Germline V gene lookup returns CDR1 DFQATT and CDR2 SNEGSKA (reference sequence). The CDR3 loop spans 14 amino acids. The CDR3 protein is CSAREGPSGNTIYF. The DNA for the CDR3 is TGCAGTGCTCGAGAGGGCCCCTCTGGAAACACCATATATTTT.

This clone came up many times. The gene calls are TRBV4-2 and TRBJ2-1, with 8 bases that match TRBD1. The CDR3 loop spans 17 amino acids. V lost 4 bases, J lost 4 bases, and 12 bases stayed unmatched. CDR1 is LGHNA, CDR2 YNFKEQ, per germline. CDR3 in DNA: TGTGCCAGCAGCCCAATAGGCACCGGACAGGGTTACAATGAGCAGTTCTTC. The encoded protein is CASSPIGTGQGYNEQFF.

In regard to this clone: Possible read error: a much larger clone is one base away. Other nucleotide sequences from this sample produce the same CDR3. The rearrangement links TRBV6-1 to TRBJ2-3, with TRBD2 matching 11 bases. From germline, CDR1 is MNHNS and CDR2 SASEGT. This CDR3 is built from 16 residues. Trimming took 6 bases from V and 1 from J; bases not matched to a gene: 6. The CDR3 region has the DNA TGTGCCAGCAGACTAGCGGGAGTTTCTGGCACAGATACGCAGTATTTT. Its protein product is CASRLAGVSGTDTQYF.

This clone has ten or more counts. The chain combines TRBV30 with TRBJ2-7; D is possibly TRBD2 (7 bases). V was shortened by 1 base and J by 5 bases, with 12 bases between the two germline ends. The CDR3 is made up of 13 amino acids. Germline loops: CDR1 GTSNPN, CDR2 SVGIG (reference sequence). CDR3: CAWSEAGAHEQYF. The CDR3 DNA follows: TGTGCCTGGAGTGAGGCGGGGGCCCACGAGCAGTACTTC.